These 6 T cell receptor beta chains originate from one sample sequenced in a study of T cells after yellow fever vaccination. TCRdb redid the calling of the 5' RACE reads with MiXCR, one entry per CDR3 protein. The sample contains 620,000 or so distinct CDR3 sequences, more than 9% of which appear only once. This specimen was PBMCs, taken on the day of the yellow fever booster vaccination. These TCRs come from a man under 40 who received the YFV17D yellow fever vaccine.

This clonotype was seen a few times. CDR3 DNA: TGTGCCACCACTGCGTCCTCCTTATACGAGCAGTACTTC. Translating gives CATTASSLYEQYF. This chain joins TRBV6-6 and TRBJ2-7; D gene uncertain. The CDR3 spans 13 residues. With 10 bases removed from V and 4 bases from J, the gap between germline ends came to 17 bases. Per the germline V gene, CDR1 is MNHNY and CDR2 is SVGAGI (reference sequence).

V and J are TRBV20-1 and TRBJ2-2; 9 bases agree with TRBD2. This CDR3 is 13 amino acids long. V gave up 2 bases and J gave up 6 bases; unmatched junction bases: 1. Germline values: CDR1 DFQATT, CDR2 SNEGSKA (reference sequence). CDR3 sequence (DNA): TGCAGTGCTAGACTAGCGGGACCCGGGGAGCTGTTTTTT. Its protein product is CSARLAGPGELFF.

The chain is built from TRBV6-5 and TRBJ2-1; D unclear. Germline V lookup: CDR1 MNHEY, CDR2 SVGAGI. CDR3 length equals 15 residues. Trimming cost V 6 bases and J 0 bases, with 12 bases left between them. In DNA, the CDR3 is TGTGCCAGCAGGGCTACTCGACGCTCCTACAATGAGCAGTTCTTC. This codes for CASRATRRSYNEQFF.

CDR3 loop: CASSLRDFQETQYF. The CDR3 DNA follows: TGTGCCAGCAGCTTAAGGGACTTCCAAGAGACCCAGTACTTC. V and J are TRBV11-2 and TRBJ2-5; D is possibly TRBD2 (6 bases). The CDR3 spans 14 residues. Trimming removed 2 bases from V and 1 base from J, with 8 bases in between. In germline, CDR1 is SGHAT, CDR2 FQNNGV.

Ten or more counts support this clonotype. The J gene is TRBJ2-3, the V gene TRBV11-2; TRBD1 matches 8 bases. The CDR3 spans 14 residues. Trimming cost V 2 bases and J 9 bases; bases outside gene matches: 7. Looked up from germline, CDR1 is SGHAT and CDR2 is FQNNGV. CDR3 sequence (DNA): TGTGCCAGCAGCTTAAGTCAGGGGGCATACACGCAGTATTTT. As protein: CASSLSQGAYTQYF. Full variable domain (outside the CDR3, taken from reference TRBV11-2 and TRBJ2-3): EAGVAQSPRYKIIEKRQSVAFWCNPISGHATLYWYQQILGQGPKLLIQFQNNGVVDDSQLPKDRFSAERLKGVDSTLKIQPAKLEDSAVYLCASSLSQGAYTQYFGPGTRLTVL.

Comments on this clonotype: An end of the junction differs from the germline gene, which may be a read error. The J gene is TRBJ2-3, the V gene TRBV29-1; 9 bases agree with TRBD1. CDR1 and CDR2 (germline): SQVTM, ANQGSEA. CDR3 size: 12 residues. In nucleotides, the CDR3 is TGCAGCGAATCACAGGGGGCAGAGACGCAGTATTTT. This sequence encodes CSESQGAETQYF.